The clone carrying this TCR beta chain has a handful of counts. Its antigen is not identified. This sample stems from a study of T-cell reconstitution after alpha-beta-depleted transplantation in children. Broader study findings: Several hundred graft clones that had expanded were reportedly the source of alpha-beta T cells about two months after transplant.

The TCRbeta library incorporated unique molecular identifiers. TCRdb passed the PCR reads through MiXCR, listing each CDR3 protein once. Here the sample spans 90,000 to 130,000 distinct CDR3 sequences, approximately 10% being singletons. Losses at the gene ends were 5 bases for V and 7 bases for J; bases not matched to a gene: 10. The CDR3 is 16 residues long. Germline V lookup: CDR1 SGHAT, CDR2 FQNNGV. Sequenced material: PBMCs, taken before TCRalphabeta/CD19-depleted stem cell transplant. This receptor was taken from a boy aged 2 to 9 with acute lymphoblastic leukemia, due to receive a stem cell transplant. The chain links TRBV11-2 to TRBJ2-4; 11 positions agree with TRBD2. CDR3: CASSRLLAGAGNIQYF. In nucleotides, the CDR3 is TGTGCCAGCAGCAGATTACTAGCGGGAGCTGGTAACATTCAGTACTTC. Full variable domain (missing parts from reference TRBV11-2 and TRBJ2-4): EAGVAQSPRYKIIEKRQSVAFWCNPISGHATLYWYQQILGQGPKLLIQFQNNGVVDDSQLPKDRFSAERLKGVDSTLKIQPAKLEDSAVYLCASSRLLAGAGNIQYFGAGTRLSVL.